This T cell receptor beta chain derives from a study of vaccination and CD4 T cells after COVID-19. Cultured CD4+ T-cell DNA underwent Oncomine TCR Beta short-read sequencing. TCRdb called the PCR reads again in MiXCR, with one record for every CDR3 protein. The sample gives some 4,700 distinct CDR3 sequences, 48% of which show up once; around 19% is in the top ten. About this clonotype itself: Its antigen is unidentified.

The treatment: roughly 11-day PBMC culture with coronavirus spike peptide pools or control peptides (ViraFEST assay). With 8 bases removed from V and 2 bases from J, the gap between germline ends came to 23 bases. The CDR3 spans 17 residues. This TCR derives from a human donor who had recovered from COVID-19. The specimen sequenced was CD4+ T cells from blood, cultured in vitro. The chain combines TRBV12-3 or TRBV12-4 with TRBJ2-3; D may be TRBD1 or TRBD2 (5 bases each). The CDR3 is CASESGTLYFDTDTQYF. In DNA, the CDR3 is TGTGCCAGCGAGTCCGGGACCCTGTATTTCGACACAGATACGCAGTATTTT.